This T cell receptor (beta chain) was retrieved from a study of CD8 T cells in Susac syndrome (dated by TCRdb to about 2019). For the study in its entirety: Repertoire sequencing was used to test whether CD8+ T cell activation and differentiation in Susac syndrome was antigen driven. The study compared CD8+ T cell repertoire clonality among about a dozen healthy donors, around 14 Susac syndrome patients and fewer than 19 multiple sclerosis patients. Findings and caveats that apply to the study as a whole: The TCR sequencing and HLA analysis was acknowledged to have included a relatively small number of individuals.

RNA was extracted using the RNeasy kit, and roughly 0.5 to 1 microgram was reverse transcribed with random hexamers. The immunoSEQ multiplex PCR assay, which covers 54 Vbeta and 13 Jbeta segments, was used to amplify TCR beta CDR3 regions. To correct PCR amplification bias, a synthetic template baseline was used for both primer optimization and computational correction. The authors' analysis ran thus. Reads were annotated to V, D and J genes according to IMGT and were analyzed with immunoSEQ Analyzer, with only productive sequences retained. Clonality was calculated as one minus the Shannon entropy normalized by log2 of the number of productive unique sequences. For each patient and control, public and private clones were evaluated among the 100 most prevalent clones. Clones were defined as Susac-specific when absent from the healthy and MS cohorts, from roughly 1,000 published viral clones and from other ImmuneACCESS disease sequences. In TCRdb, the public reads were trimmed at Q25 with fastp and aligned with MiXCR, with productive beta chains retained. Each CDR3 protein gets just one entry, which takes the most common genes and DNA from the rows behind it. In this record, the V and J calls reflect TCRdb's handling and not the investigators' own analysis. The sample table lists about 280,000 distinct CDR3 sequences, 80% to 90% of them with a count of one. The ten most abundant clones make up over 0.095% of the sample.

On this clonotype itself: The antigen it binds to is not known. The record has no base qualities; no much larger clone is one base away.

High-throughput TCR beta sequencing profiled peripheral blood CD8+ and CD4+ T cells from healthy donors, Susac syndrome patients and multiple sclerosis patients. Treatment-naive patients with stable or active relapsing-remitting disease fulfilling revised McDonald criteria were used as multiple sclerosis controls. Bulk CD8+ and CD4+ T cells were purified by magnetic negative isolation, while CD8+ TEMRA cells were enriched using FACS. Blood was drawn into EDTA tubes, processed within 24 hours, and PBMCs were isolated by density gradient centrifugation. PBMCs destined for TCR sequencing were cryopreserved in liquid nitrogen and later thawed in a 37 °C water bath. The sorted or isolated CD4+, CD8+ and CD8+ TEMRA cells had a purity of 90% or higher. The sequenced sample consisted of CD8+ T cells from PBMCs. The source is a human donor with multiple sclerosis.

The bases read TGTGCCAGCAGCACAGGGCTGGCCCGCGGAAACGAGCAGTACTTC. This codes for CASSTGLARGNEQYF. The sequence joins TRBV9 to TRBJ2-7; matching of 6 bases hints at TRBD1 as the D gene. From cysteine to phenylalanine, the CDR3 is 15 amino acids long. The only DNA kept is the CDR3, 45 bases in frame from the first base. Cut back by 4 bases and 5 bases, the V and J ends lie 19 bases apart. CDR1 SGDLS and CDR2 YYNGEE were looked up in the germline V gene.